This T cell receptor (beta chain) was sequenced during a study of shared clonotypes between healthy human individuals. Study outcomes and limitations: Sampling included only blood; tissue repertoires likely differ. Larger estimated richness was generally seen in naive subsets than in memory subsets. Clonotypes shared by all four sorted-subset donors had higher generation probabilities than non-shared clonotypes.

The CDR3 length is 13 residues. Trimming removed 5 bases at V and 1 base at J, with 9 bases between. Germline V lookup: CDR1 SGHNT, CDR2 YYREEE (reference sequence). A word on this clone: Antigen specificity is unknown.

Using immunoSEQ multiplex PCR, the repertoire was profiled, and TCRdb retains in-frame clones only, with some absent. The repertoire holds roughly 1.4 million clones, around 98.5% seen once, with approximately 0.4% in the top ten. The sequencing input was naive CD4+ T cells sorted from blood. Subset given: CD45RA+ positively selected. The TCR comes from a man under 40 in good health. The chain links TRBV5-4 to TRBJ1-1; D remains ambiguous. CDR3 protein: CASSSRKNTEAFF. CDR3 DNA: TGTGCCAGCAGTTCCCGGAAGAACACTGAAGCTTTCTTT.